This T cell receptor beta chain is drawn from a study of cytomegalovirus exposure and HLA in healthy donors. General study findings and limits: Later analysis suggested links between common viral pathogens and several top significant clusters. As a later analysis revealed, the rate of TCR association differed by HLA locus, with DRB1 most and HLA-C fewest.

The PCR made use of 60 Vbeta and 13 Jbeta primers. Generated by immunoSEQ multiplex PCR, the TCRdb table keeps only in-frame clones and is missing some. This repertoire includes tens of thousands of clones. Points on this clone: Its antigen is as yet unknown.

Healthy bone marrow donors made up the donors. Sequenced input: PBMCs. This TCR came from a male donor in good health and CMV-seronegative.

The CDR3 is CASSLAGQGEKQYF. CDR3 DNA: TGTGCCAGCAGCTTAGCGGGACAGGGGGAAAAGCAGTACTTC. The chain couples TRBV7-2 to TRBJ2-7, with 11 positions matching TRBD1. CDR1 and CDR2 from the germline V gene are SGHTA and FQGNSA. CDR3 length: 14 residues. Losses at the gene ends were 0 bases for V and 8 bases for J; bases not matched to a gene: 3.